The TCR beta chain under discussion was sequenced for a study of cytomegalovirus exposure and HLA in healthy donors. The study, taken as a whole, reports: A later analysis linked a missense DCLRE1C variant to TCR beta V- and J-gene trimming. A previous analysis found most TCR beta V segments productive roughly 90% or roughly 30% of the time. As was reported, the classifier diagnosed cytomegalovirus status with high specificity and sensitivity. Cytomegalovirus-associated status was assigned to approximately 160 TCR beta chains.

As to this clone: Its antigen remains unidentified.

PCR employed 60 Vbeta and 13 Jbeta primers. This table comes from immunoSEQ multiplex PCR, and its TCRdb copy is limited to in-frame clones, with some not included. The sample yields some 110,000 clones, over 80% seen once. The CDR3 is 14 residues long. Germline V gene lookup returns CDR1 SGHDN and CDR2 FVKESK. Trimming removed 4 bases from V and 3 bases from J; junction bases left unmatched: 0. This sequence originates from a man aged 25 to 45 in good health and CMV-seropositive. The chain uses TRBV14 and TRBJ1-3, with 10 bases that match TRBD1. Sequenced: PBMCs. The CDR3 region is CASSRDRGGNTIYF. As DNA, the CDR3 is TGTGCCAGCAGCCGGGACAGGGGTGGAAACACCATATATTTT.